This record concerns one TCR beta chain sequence. This entry is derived from a study of blood T cell repertoires in COVID-19. Some clones are missing from TCRdb's copy, which holds only in-frame ones; the method was immunoSEQ multiplex PCR. The sample lists over 450,000 clones, roughly 89% occurring once. V lost 9 bases and J lost 1, with 12 bases in between. The CDR3 runs to 13 residues. CDR1 LNHDA and CDR2 SQIVND come from the germline V gene (reference sequence). Input material: peripheral blood. The sequence came from a man younger than 35 with COVID-19, enrolled during active disease. J is TRBJ1-1 and V is TRBV19; perhaps TRBD1 as D (6 bases). The CDR3 loop is CASRDIQNTEAFF. As DNA, the CDR3 is TGTGCCAGCCGGGACATCCAGAACACTGAAGCTTTCTTT.